The next 27 T cell receptor beta chains were all read from a single sample in a study of blood T cells in healthy people across ages. A second PCR of 7 to 11 cycles used a sample-barcoded 5' primer and a J-beta primer mix. TCRdb ran MiXCR on the 5' RACE reads and lists one entry per CDR3 protein. The table has around 400,000 distinct CDR3 sequences, 50% to 60% seen once. Sequenced: blood. These receptors came from a man aged 60 to 75 in good health.

V and J are TRBV5-1 and TRBJ2-3; 11 bases fit TRBD2. V gave up 3 bases and J gave up 12 bases; unmatched junction bases: 6. The germline V gene has CDR1 SGHRS and CDR2 YFSETQ. This CDR3 is built from 13 residues. CDR3 DNA sequence: TGCGCCAGCAGCTGGGAACTAGCGGGGGCTCAGTATTTT. Translation gives CASSWELAGAQYF.

The chain combines TRBV11-3 with TRBJ2-1; D possibly corresponds to TRBD1 (5 bases). Germline CDR1 and CDR2: SGHNT and YENEEA. The CDR3 loop spans 15 amino acids. V lost 3 bases, J lost 11 bases, and 20 bases lay in between. The CDR3 region is CASSFELTELAQQFF. The CDR3 nucleotides are TGTGCCAGCAGCTTCGAATTGACAGAACTTGCTCAGCAGTTCTTC.

Only a few counts were recorded for this clonotype. The CDR3 loop is CASSYSGGNYGYTF. In nucleotides, the CDR3 is TGTGCCAGCAGTTACTCTGGTGGGAACTATGGCTACACCTTC. The rearrangement uses TRBV6-5 and TRBJ1-2; no clear D gene. The ends were cut back, 0 bases at V and 2 bases at J, with 7 bases in the middle. Germline V gives CDR1 MNHEY, CDR2 SVGAGI. This CDR3 comprises 14 residues.

A single count supports this clonotype. The gene calls are TRBV3-1 and TRBJ2-3, with D tentatively TRBD2 (5 bases). Per the germline V gene, CDR1 is LGHDT and CDR2 is YNNKEL (reference sequence). Trimming took 7 bases from V and 2 from J, leaving 19 bases between them. The CDR3 consists of 16 residues. CDR3 loop: CASTSSGLRHTDTQYF. CDR3 DNA sequence: TGTGCCAGCACCTCAAGCGGCCTGCGGCACACAGATACGCAGTATTTT.

The chain has TRBV12-5 and TRBJ2-7, with 9 bases aligning to TRBD1. Matching the DNA end better, TRBJ2-5 makes the J call doubtful. The CDR3 loop spans 17 amino acids. CDR1 and CDR2 (germline): LGHNT, FRNRAP. In DNA form, the CDR3 reads TGTGCTAGTGGTTTTTCAAGCTCCCGGGACAGGGAGGAGACCCAGTACTTC. This codes for CASGFSSSRDREETQYF.

This clonotype has just a few counts. The rearrangement links TRBV29-1 to TRBJ2-7; TRBD2 is a possible D gene (5 bases). Trimming shortened V by 7 bases and J by 3 bases, and 10 bases separated the two germline ends. The CDR3 is 11 residues long. CDR1 SQVTM and CDR2 ANQGSEA come from the germline V gene. CDR3 region: CSGSLGYEQYF. The DNA for the CDR3 is TGCAGCGGCTCACTAGGCTACGAGCAGTACTTC.

The chain employs TRBV20-1 and TRBJ2-7; no clear D gene. This CDR3 is 12 amino acids long. The V and J ends lost 1 base and 7 bases respectively, with 11 bases between them. The germline CDR1 and CDR2 sequences are DFQATT and SNEGSKA (reference sequence). The CDR3 here is CSARVPAGEQYF. The DNA for the CDR3 is TGCAGTGCTAGAGTGCCGGCCGGGGAGCAGTACTTC.

This rearrangement joins TRBV20-1 to TRBJ1-2; possible D gene TRBD1, 5 bases. Trimming stripped 3 bases from V and 6 bases from J, with 23 bases between. CDR1 and CDR2 (germline): DFQATT, SNEGSKA (reference sequence). The CDR3 spans 16 residues. CDR3 in amino acids: CSARGPVAGALDGYTF. In nucleotides, the CDR3 is TGCAGTGCTAGGGGGCCGGTGGCGGGAGCCCTCGATGGCTACACCTTC.

In this sample, this clonotype turned up a few times. The V and J genes are TRBV4-3 and TRBJ2-4; D is unclear. Trimming removed 0 bases from V and 7 bases from J, with 13 bases in between. The germline V gene encodes CDR1 LGHNA and CDR2 YSLEER. The CDR3 runs 15 residues. In nucleotides, the CDR3 is TGCGCCAGCAGCCAAGAGCCGGGCGTCTTGAACATTCAGTACTTC. Its translation is CASSQEPGVLNIQYF.

The genes are TRBV5-6 and TRBJ1-1, with no clear D. Trimming took off 0 bases at V and 7 bases at J, with 13 bases between the two ends. From germline, CDR1 is SGHDT and CDR2 YYEEEE. The CDR3 extends over 14 amino acids. In DNA, the CDR3 is TGTGCCAGCAGCTTGGCTGGGGTGGCTAGTGAAGCTTTCTTT. It specifies CASSLAGVASEAFF.

This clonotype was found a few times. This chain joins TRBV5-1 and TRBJ2-3, with D possibly TRBD1 on 6 matching bases. Germline V gene data show CDR1 as SGHRS and CDR2 as YFSETQ. V lost 0 bases and J 6 bases, leaving 11 bases between the germline ends. This CDR3 spans 14 amino acids. CDR3 sequence (DNA): TGCGCCAGCAGCTTGGGGCAGGGGTCGGATACGCAGTATTTT. Protein product: CASSLGQGSDTQYF.

The chain joins TRBV4-2 to TRBJ2-1, with D uncertain. The CDR3 has 17 amino acids. Germline V gene sequence: CDR1 LGHNA, CDR2 YNFKEQ. Trimming removed 1 base from V and 0 bases from J, with 13 bases in between. The DNA of the CDR3 is TGTGCCAGCAGCCAAGGCCCCTTGGGAAGCTCCTACAATGAGCAGTTCTTC. It codes for CASSQGPLGSSYNEQFF.

This chain links TRBV24-1 with TRBJ2-4, with 8 bases aligning to TRBD1. With the DNA end fitting TRBJ2-7 better, the J assignment may be wrong. Germline CDR1 KGHDR, CDR2 SFDVKD. The CDR3 has 14 amino acids. The CDR3 sequence: CATSGSGQVHEQYF. CDR3 sequence (DNA): TGTGCCACCAGTGGATCGGGACAGGTCCACGAGCAGTACTTC.

The V gene is TRBV20-1, the J gene TRBJ1-2, with a tentative D call TRBD1 (5 bases). The V end was cut by 6 bases, the J end by 2 bases, with 16 bases between. Per the germline V gene, CDR1 is DFQATT and CDR2 is SNEGSKA (reference sequence). The CDR3 has 14 residues. DNA of the CDR3: TGCAGTGCCCCCCCCCGGGGGAACAACTATGGCTACACCTTC. It specifies CSAPPRGNNYGYTF.

The V gene is TRBV2, the J gene TRBJ2-1, with TRBD1 identical over 9 bases. The DNA end is more similar to TRBJ2-7, so the J call may be wrong. The CDR3 sequence is 14 residues long. Germline values: CDR1 SNHLY, CDR2 FYNNEI. The CDR3 spells CASIQGQGSGEQYF. CDR3 coding DNA: TGTGCCAGCATCCAAGGACAGGGGTCCGGTGAGCAGTACTTC.

The chain employs TRBV7-2 and TRBJ2-7; TRBD1 aligns across 9 bases. Per the germline V gene, CDR1 is SGHTA and CDR2 is FQGNSA. This CDR3 has 16 residues. J lost 4 bases, V lost 5 bases, and 12 bases had no gene match. The chain's CDR3 is CASSPQPGTGRYEQYF. DNA of the CDR3: TGTGCCAGCAGCCCTCAACCAGGGACAGGGAGGTACGAGCAGTACTTC.

This chain connects TRBV12-3 or TRBV12-4 to TRBJ2-5, with 8 bases matching TRBD2. The CDR3 runs to 14 residues. The V and J ends lost 4 bases and 4 bases, in that order; junction bases with no gene match: 5. The CDR3 is CASSSGTRSETQYF. In nucleotides, the CDR3 is TGTGCCAGCAGTTCCGGGACTAGATCAGAGACCCAGTACTTC.

This clonotype was seen only a few times. The CDR3 DNA sequence: TGTGCCAGCAGTGATGTTGGGACAGGGCTGTACGAGCAGTACTTC. Its protein is CASSDVGTGLYEQYF. The rearrangement joins TRBV25-1 to TRBJ2-7, with 9 bases fitting TRBD1. J was trimmed by 4 bases and V by 3 bases; bases with no gene match: 7. This CDR3 has 15 amino acids. Germline V CDR1 and CDR2: MGHDK, SYGVNS.

The rearrangement joins TRBV7-2 to TRBJ2-2, with a tentative D call TRBD2 (6 bases). V was clipped by 5 bases and J by 6 bases, with 16 bases between them. The CDR3 runs to 15 residues. Germline V gene data show CDR1 as SGHTA and CDR2 as FQGNSA. CDR3 DNA sequence: TGTGCCAGCAGCGAAAGGCTCGGGGGATCCGGGGAGCTGTTTTTT. It encodes CASSERLGGSGELFF.

This clonotype was recorded once. This chain links TRBV6-2 or TRBV6-3 with TRBJ2-7; 7 bases are shared with TRBD1. The V segment lost 5 bases and the J segment 2 bases; nucleotides outside the gene matches: 6. Germline CDR1 and CDR2: MNHEY and SVGEGT. The length of the CDR3 is 14 residues. This CDR3 reads CASSPWQGAYEQYF. CDR3 nucleotides: TGTGCCAGCAGTCCCTGGCAGGGGGCCTACGAGCAGTACTTC.

The chain recombines TRBV20-1 with TRBJ2-1; D unresolved. CDR3 length: 14 amino acids. In germline, CDR1 is DFQATT, CDR2 SNEGSKA (reference sequence). V lost 4 bases, J lost 2 bases, and 12 bases lay in between. CDR3 region: CSATGESAYNEQFF. In DNA form, the CDR3 reads TGCAGTGCTACCGGAGAATCGGCCTACAATGAGCAGTTCTTC.

Notes on this clonotype: The junction does not match germline at one end; this may be a read error. V usage is TRBV5-1 and J usage is TRBJ1-2; D is undetermined. The germline V gene has CDR1 SGHRS and CDR2 YFSETQ. CDR3 length: 12 amino acids. The CDR3 is CASSLEALGYTF. In DNA, the CDR3 is TGCGCTAGCAGCTTGGAAGCCCTAGGCTACACCTTC.

The chain employs TRBV12-3 or TRBV12-4 and TRBJ2-1; D ambiguous. Gene TRBJ2-7 matches the end of the DNA better, so the J call may be wrong. CDR3 size: 12 residues. This chain's CDR3 is CASSSGWGEQYF. For the CDR3, the DNA is TGTGCCAGCAGTTCGGGTTGGGGCGAGCAGTACTTC.

The V and J genes are TRBV7-9 and TRBJ2-5; 13 nucleotides match TRBD2. CDR3 length: 18 residues. Unmatched junction bases numbered 19, after V lost 4 bases and J lost 11 bases. Germline values: CDR1 SEHNR, CDR2 FQNEAQ (reference sequence). CDR3 amino acids: CASSSPWTSGGSYNEQYF. The CDR3 region has the DNA TGTGCCAGCAGCTCTCCTTGGACTAGCGGGGGCTCCTACAATGAGCAGTACTTC. Combining the CDR3 with reference TRBV7-9 and TRBJ2-5 gives the whole variable domain DTGVSQNPRHKITKRGQNVTFRCDPISEHNRLYWYRQTLGQGPEFLTYFQNEAQLEKSRLLSDRFSAERPKGSFSTLEIQRTEQGDSAMYLCASSSPWTSGGSYNEQYFGPGTRLLVL.

This clonotype showed up just a few times. V usage is TRBV12-3 or TRBV12-4 and J usage is TRBJ2-1; TRBD1 matches at 7 bases. V dropped 3 bases and J dropped 9; count of bases not matched to a gene: 14. The length of the CDR3 is 16 residues. CDR3 bases: TGTGCCAGCAGTTTTTCTCACAGGGGCGACCGGGGTGAGCAGTTCTTC. Its translation: CASSFSHRGDRGEQFF.

The rearrangement uses TRBV29-1 and TRBJ2-3, with 8 bases that match TRBD2. This CDR3 comprises 14 residues. V trimming: 3 bases; J trimming: 4 bases; junction bases outside the gene matches: 6. Per germline, CDR1 SQVTM and CDR2 ANQGSEA. The CDR3: CSVDGGRSPDTQYF. DNA of the CDR3: TGCAGCGTTGATGGCGGGAGGAGCCCAGATACGCAGTATTTT.

V gene TRBV12-3 or TRBV12-4 combines with J gene TRBJ1-3; D is undetermined. The CDR3 runs to 14 residues. The V gene lost 0 bases and the J gene lost 1 base, with 4 bases spanning the gap. The chain's CDR3 is CASSLAGSGNTIYF. The CDR3 DNA reads as TGTGCCAGCAGTTTAGCGGGGTCTGGAAACACCATATATTTT.